The clone carrying this T cell receptor (beta chain) occurred many times. What it recognizes is unknown. TCRdb re-analysed the reads in MiXCR, keeping a single row per CDR3 protein. The sample shows roughly 920,000 distinct CDR3 sequences, roughly 31% of them seen only once. This specimen comes from a study of T cell repertoires in cytomegalovirus infection. Across the study: Researchers turned to recently identified HLA-C-restricted CMV epitopes as well as well-studied HLA-B-restricted ones. General observations from the study: CMV-specific TCR beta clonotypes restricted by HLA-C were the ones dominating the ex vivo response.

The germline V gene has CDR1 SGHTA and CDR2 FQGNSA. The CDR3 has 15 amino acids. With 5 bases removed from V and 6 bases from J, the gap between germline ends came to 18 bases. The clonotype comes from a human donor in good health (CMV status not recorded). Some clones in this sample may be carry-over from other donors' samples. The sequences come from cultured CD8+ T cells from PBMCs, collected from culture after CMV antigen stimulation. V gene TRBV7-2 combines with J gene TRBJ2-3; D may be TRBD1 (6 bases). CDR3 in DNA: TGTGCCAGCAGCCTTGGGGGCTATCCATACGATACGCAGTATTTT. Protein sequence: CASSLGGYPYDTQYF.